The 27 T cell receptor beta chains listed next were all sequenced from one sample in a study of T cell clonality in common variable immunodeficiency (dated by TCRdb to between 2014 and 2017). Results the study describes overall, beyond this receptor: Reportedly, TCRbeta sequences from CVID had fewer deletions and N-nucleotide insertions, and highly modified clones with 13 or more V deletions were absent from CVID.

Antigens for these TCRs are unknown. Library preparation used the immunoSEQ multiplex PCR assay. Held by TCRdb, this immuneACCESS table contains in-frame sequences only and omits some clones. Under half of the omission traces to an unresolved V gene where checked; the cause of the rest is unknown. For this sample the table reports about 33,000 clones, with no clone seen just once. The top ten constitute approximately 6.5% of the sample. The sample was peripheral blood mononuclear cells. Receptor source: a human donor with common variable immunodeficiency.

With regard to this clone: Sequencing ends 3 residues short of the CDR3 end; the germline J gene provides the rest. This chain connects TRBV6-2 or TRBV6-3 to TRBJ1-5, with D possibly matching TRBD1 (6 bases). Per germline, CDR1 MNHEY and CDR2 SVGEGT. This CDR3 has 16 residues. V dropped 6 bases and J dropped 1 base, with 16 bases sitting between them. The CDR3 region is CASSPSGGLSNQPQHF. The sequenced CDR3 bases are TGTGCCAGCAGCCCTAGCGGGGGCTTGAGCAATCAGCCC.

This clone was observed many times. The missing CDR3 end, 3 residues past where the read stops, is filled in from the germline J gene. This chain uses TRBV20-1 with TRBJ2-2, with 7 positions matching TRBD2. The CDR3 has 15 amino acids. The V and J ends lost 3 bases and 1 base, in that order; junction bases with no gene match: 5. Germline V gene lookup returns CDR1 DFQATT and CDR2 SNEGSKA (reference sequence). CDR3 in amino acids: CSASGAGENTGELFF. The DNA read from the CDR3 is TGCAGTGCTAGCGGGGCGGGGGAGAACACCGGGGAG.

Comments on this clone: Read sequence stops 3 residues before the CDR3 end, and the germline J gene provides the missing end. V is TRBV11-2 and J is TRBJ1-6, with D possibly being TRBD1 (5 bases). Between the trimmed V and J ends, which lost 5 bases and 12 bases, there was a span of 17 bases. In germline, CDR1 is SGHAT, CDR2 FQNNGV. There are 14 residues in the CDR3. Incomplete CDR3 DNA: TGTGCCAGCAGCGCCGGGGGGGGTTTAAAACCC. This encodes CASSAGGGLKP. The CDR3, in full, reads CASSAGGGLKPLHF.

This clone appeared a few times. The CDR3 goes on 3 residues after the read ends, and that part is filled in from the germline J gene. This chain joins TRBV7-2 and TRBJ2-1, with D perhaps matching TRBD2 (7 bases). V lost 3 bases, J lost 7 bases, and 16 bases lay in between. The germline V gene has CDR1 SGHTA and CDR2 FQGNSA. The CDR3 has 15 amino acids. The CDR3 bases that were read are TGTGCCAGCAGCTTTGAGGGCGGGGGCAGGAATGAG. It yields the protein CASSFEGGGRNE. The full CDR3 sequence reads CASSFEGGGRNEQFF.

This clone was counted ten times or more. With the read ending 3 residues before the CDR3 end, the germline J gene is used to fill in that end. V gene TRBV20-1 combines with J gene TRBJ2-7; D is possibly TRBD1 (6 bases). This CDR3 has 17 residues. V was pared by 1 base and J by 1 base, with 20 bases between. Looked up from germline, CDR1 is DFQATT and CDR2 is SNEGSKA (reference sequence). The CDR3 DNA, read in part, is TGCAGTGCTAGAGGTCACGGGCAGGGGTCGTTTTCCTACGAG. Its translation is CSARGHGQGSFSYE. The CDR3 in full is CSARGHGQGSFSYEQYF.

Only a few counts were recorded for this clone. The read ends 3 residues before the CDR3 terminus; that terminus is restored from the germline J gene. This chain connects TRBV2 to TRBJ2-5, with D tentatively TRBD2 (7 bases). V was pared by 10 bases and J by 4 bases, with 16 bases between. The CDR3 is made up of 13 amino acids. Germline CDR1 is SNHLY and CDR2 is FYNNEI. The CDR3 here is CATNLGGPETQYF. The part of the CDR3 DNA that was read is TGTGCCACTAATCTCGGGGGGCCAGAGACC.

This clone was seen a few times. Read sequence stops 3 residues before the CDR3 end, and the germline J gene provides the missing end. The chain combines TRBV30 with TRBJ1-5; 9 bases match TRBD1. From germline, CDR1 is GTSNPN and CDR2 SVGIG (reference sequence). With 2 bases clipped from V and 0 bases from J, the junction kept 8 bases outside the gene matches. This CDR3 is 17 amino acids long. Partial CDR3 DNA: TGTGCCTGGAGTATTAACAGGGGGCGCGATAGCAATCAGCCC. Protein sequence: CAWSINRGRDSNQP. The entire CDR3 reads CAWSINRGRDSNQPQHF.

This clone showed up just a few times. The read stops 3 residues short of the end of the CDR3; the missing end is completed from the germline J gene. This sequence joins TRBV7-2 and TRBJ1-4; D not certain. The CDR3 has 15 amino acids. The germline CDR1 and CDR2 sequences are SGHTA and FQGNSA. V was clipped by 5 bases and J by 0 bases, with 10 bases between them. The CDR3 DNA, read in part, is TGTGCCAGCAGCGGCCAAGTTGCAACTAATGAAAAA. Translation gives CASSGQVATNEK. The whole CDR3 reads CASSGQVATNEKLFF.

The sample holds many counts of this clone. The read terminates 3 residues ahead of where the CDR3 ends, so the germline J gene completes it. V usage is TRBV30 and J usage is TRBJ2-5, with unresolved D. Germline CDR1 GTSNPN, CDR2 SVGIG (reference sequence). Between the trimmed V and J ends, which lost 3 bases and 2 bases, there was a span of 10 bases. This CDR3 region has 13 residues. The covered CDR3 bases are TGTGCCTGGAGCCGGGTCCTACAAGAGACC. Translating it yields CAWSRVLQET. The entire CDR3 protein is CAWSRVLQETQYF.

There are many counts of this clone. The read terminates 3 residues before the CDR3 end, so the remaining end is supplied by the germline J gene. The rearrangement links TRBV14 to TRBJ2-1, with D perhaps matching TRBD2 (5 bases). Germline CDR1 SGHDN, CDR2 FVKESK. CDR3 length: 16 residues. V lost 4 bases and J 7 bases, leaving 20 bases between the germline ends. This chain's CDR3 is CASSLTLGDAWNEQFF. The part of the CDR3 DNA that was read is TGTGCCAGCAGCCTTACCCTCGGGGATGCCTGGAATGAG.

This clone occurred many times. The read terminates 3 residues before the CDR3 end, so the remaining end is supplied by the germline J gene. The chain uses TRBV6-1 and TRBJ2-3; a possible D gene is TRBD1 (6 bases). Germline V lookup: CDR1 MNHNS, CDR2 SASEGT. The CDR3 spans 14 residues. Between the trimmed V and J ends, which lost 2 bases and 2 bases, there was a span of 8 bases. Incomplete CDR3 DNA: TGTGCCAGCAGTGAATGGGGGCTCACAGATACG. This encodes CASSEWGLTDT. The whole CDR3 sequence reads CASSEWGLTDTQYF.

Notes on this clone: The observed sequence ends 3 residues before the CDR3 terminus, with the missing tail filled in from the germline J gene. The chain combines TRBV7-2 with TRBJ2-1; 9 bases agree with TRBD2. V shed 0 bases, J shed 7 bases, and the junction held 7 bases outside the gene matches. The germline CDR1 and CDR2 sequences are SGHTA and FQGNSA. The CDR3 runs to 16 residues. The sequenced part of the CDR3 DNA is TGTGCCAGCAGCTTAGCGCAGCGGGGGGATCGGAATGAG. Translated: CASSLAQRGDRNE. In full, the CDR3 is CASSLAQRGDRNEQFF. Full variable domain (missing parts from reference TRBV7-2 and TRBJ2-1): GAGVSQSPSNKVTEKGKDVELRCDPISGHTALYWYRQSLGQGLEFLIYFQGNSAPDKSGLPSDRFSAERTGGSVSTLTIQRTQQEDSAVYLCASSLAQRGDRNEQFFGPGTRLTVL.

Turning to this clone: The read terminates 3 residues ahead of where the CDR3 ends, so the germline J gene completes it. The rearrangement links TRBV30 to TRBJ2-5, with 7 bases aligning to TRBD2. Germline V gene data show CDR1 as GTSNPN and CDR2 as SVGIG (reference sequence). This CDR3 has 16 amino acids. The ends lost 8 bases at V and 2 bases at J; junction bases unmatched: 17. The part of the CDR3 DNA that was read is TGTGCCGGGGGGGGGTGGAGCGGGACGACTCAAGAGACC. Its translation is CAGGGWSGTTQET. The full CDR3 reads CAGGGWSGTTQETQYF.

Points on this clone: The read ends 3 residues shy of where the CDR3 ends; the end is completed using the germline J gene. The genes are TRBV7-2 and TRBJ2-7; D not resolved. The CDR3 totals 15 residues. The germline V gene encodes CDR1 SGHTA and CDR2 FQGNSA. The V end was cut by 1 base, the J end by 0 bases, with 10 bases between. This CDR3 is CASSLVSRASYEQYF. Incomplete CDR3 DNA: TGTGCCAGCAGCTTAGTTTCAAGGGCCTCCTACGAG.

At least ten counts were recorded for this clone. The read terminates 3 residues ahead of where the CDR3 ends, so the germline J gene completes it. The rearrangement uses TRBV9 and TRBJ2-5; D might be TRBD1 (6 bases). This CDR3 is 16 amino acids long. V was trimmed by 0 bases and J by 1 base, leaving 13 bases between them. Germline values: CDR1 SGDLS, CDR2 YYNGEE. The CDR3 bases that were read are TGTGCCAGCAGCGTAGATACAGGGTTACGCCAAGAGACC. Translated, it gives CASSVDTGLRQET. The whole CDR3 protein reads CASSVDTGLRQETQYF.

Comment on this clone: The CDR3 end is not reached by the read, which stops 3 residues before it; the germline J gene fills it in. The chain combines TRBV2 with TRBJ2-7, with a possible D match to TRBD2 (6 bases). Trimming stripped 3 bases from V and 6 bases from J, with 9 bases between. This CDR3 has 12 residues. The germline gives CDR1 SNHLY, CDR2 FYNNEI. The CDR3 spells CASSDPGGEQYF. Partial CDR3 DNA: TGTGCCAGCAGTGATCCCGGGGGCGAG.

In its sample, this clone was seen many times. The CDR3 is cut off 3 residues early in the read; its end comes from the germline J gene. The chain links TRBV7-3 to TRBJ2-7; tentatively, D is TRBD2 (6 bases). Germline V CDR1 and CDR2: SGHTA, FQGTGA. Between the trimmed V and J ends, which lost 5 bases and 3 bases, there was a span of 20 bases. This CDR3 is built from 16 residues. The part of the CDR3 DNA that was read is TGTGCCAGCAGCACTAAACGGCTAGCGTATATCTACGAG. Translation: CASSTKRLAYIYE. The CDR3 reads in full as CASSTKRLAYIYEQYF.

As concerns this clone: Read sequence stops 3 residues before the CDR3 end, and the germline J gene provides the missing end. The rearrangement joins TRBV2 to TRBJ1-3, with D hard to call. CDR1 and CDR2 from the germline V gene are SNHLY and FYNNEI. V dropped 6 bases and J dropped 3 bases, with 9 bases sitting between them. The CDR3 length is 13 residues. CDR3 DNA, as far as it was read: TGTGCCAGCAGCAACCTCTATGGAAACACC. It codes for CASSNLYGNT. The complete CDR3 sequence is CASSNLYGNTIYF.

About this clone itself: Read data end 3 residues before the CDR3 end; the end is taken from the germline J gene. The V and J genes are TRBV29-1 and TRBJ1-3; weak D call: TRBD1 (6 bases). The CDR3 extends over 13 amino acids. V lost 3 bases, J lost 4 bases, and 10 bases lay in between. CDR1 and CDR2 (germline): SQVTM, ANQGSEA. The CDR3 DNA, read in part, is TGCAGCGTTGATACAGGGAGAGGAAACACC. Protein: CSVDTGRGNT. Given in full, the CDR3 is CSVDTGRGNTIYF.

On this clone itself: With the read ending 3 residues before the CDR3 end, the germline J gene is used to fill in that end. The chain links TRBV19 to TRBJ1-4, with a weak D call TRBD1 (5 bases). V was clipped by 7 bases and J by 8 bases, with 20 bases between them. Germline V gene sequence: CDR1 LNHDA, CDR2 SQIVND (reference sequence). CDR3 length equals 15 residues. CDR3 residues: CASTDSRSGEEKLFF. Partial CDR3 DNA: TGTGCCAGTACTGACAGTAGGTCGGGAGAGGAAAAA.

For this clone: The sequence runs out 3 residues before the end of the CDR3; the remainder is reconstructed from the germline J gene. The gene calls are TRBV7-2 and TRBJ1-4, with 8 bases matching TRBD1. The CDR3 runs to 14 residues. Germline lookup yields CDR1 SGHTA and CDR2 FQGNSA. V was pared by 5 bases and J by 7 bases, with 6 bases of the junction left unmatched. The covered CDR3 bases are TGTGCCAGCAGCCACCATGACAGGGGTGAAAAA. Residues: CASSHHDRGEK. Given in full, the CDR3 is CASSHHDRGEKLFF.

Comment on this clone: The DNA ends 3 residues before the CDR3 does, and the rest of the CDR3 is filled in from the germline J gene. V and J are TRBV19 and TRBJ1-4, with D possibly matching TRBD1 (6 bases). The CDR3 covers 15 residues. Looked up from germline, CDR1 is LNHDA and CDR2 is SQIVND (reference sequence). V was cut by 6 bases and J by 4 bases, with 15 bases left in between. CDR3 in amino acids: CASSSGDTFNEKLFF. CDR3 bases read: TGTGCCAGTAGCAGTGGGGACACCTTTAATGAAAAA.

In regard to this clone: The read ends 3 residues early relative to the CDR3; the germline J gene fills the gap. J is TRBJ2-7 and V is TRBV11-2; D gene uncertain. Deletions cut 5 bases from V and 0 bases from J, with 11 bases between. The CDR3 has 14 residues. Germline V gene lookup returns CDR1 SGHAT and CDR2 FQNNGV. The CDR3 loop reads CASSPQPSSYEQYF. CDR3 bases read: TGTGCCAGCAGCCCACAGCCCAGCTCCTACGAG.

On this clone itself: The sequence runs out 3 residues before the end of the CDR3; the remainder is reconstructed from the germline J gene. The J gene is TRBJ1-1, the V gene TRBV2; 8 bases match TRBD1. CDR3 size: 16 residues. Germline CDR1 reads SNHLY; CDR2 reads FYNNEI. J lost 5 bases, V lost 4 bases, and 12 bases had no gene match. The CDR3 bases that were read are TGTGCCAGCAGTGCCCAGGGGGCCGATTCTGGTACTGAA. Translation: CASSAQGADSGTE. The full CDR3 reads CASSAQGADSGTEAFF.

This clone was seen ten or more times. The read halts 3 residues ahead of the CDR3 end, with the missing end drawn from the germline J gene. This rearrangement joins TRBV30 to TRBJ2-5; the D gene is possibly TRBD1 (6 bases). Germline V lookup: CDR1 GTSNPN, CDR2 SVGIG (reference sequence). Between the trimmed V and J ends, which lost 2 bases and 1 base, there was a span of 20 bases. This CDR3 is 17 amino acids long. The CDR3 sequence: CAWSNAPGQPSQETQYF. The sequenced CDR3 bases are TGTGCCTGGAGTAACGCCCCCGGACAGCCGTCCCAAGAGACC. The complete variable domain, with remaining parts taken from reference TRBV30 and TRBJ2-5, reads SQTIHQWPATLVQPVGSPLSLECTVEGTSNPNLYWYRQAAGRGLQLLFYSVGIGQISSEVPQNLSASRPQDRQFILSSKKLLLSDSGFYLCAWSNAPGQPSQETQYFGPGTRLLVL.

The table lists this clone with a few counts. The CDR3 end lies 3 residues beyond the end of the read and is filled in from the germline J gene. The V and J genes are TRBV19 and TRBJ2-6; the D gene is possibly TRBD1 (6 bases). The CDR3 extends over 17 amino acids. The germline V gene encodes CDR1 LNHDA and CDR2 SQIVND (reference sequence). With 7 bases removed from V and 1 base from J, the gap between germline ends came to 17 bases. The CDR3 here is CASIQAGTTSGANVLTF. The CDR3 bases that were read are TGTGCCAGTATCCAGGCCGGGACAACTTCTGGGGCCAACGTC.

This clone was seen repeatedly, ten times or more. The read ends 3 residues early relative to the CDR3; the germline J gene fills the gap. The chain recombines TRBV7-9 with TRBJ1-1, with 9 bases that match TRBD1. This CDR3 region has 14 residues. Germline V gene data show CDR1 as SEHNR and CDR2 as FQNEAQ (reference sequence). Trimming cost V 7 bases and J 4 bases; bases outside gene matches: 7. The sequenced CDR3 bases are TGTGCCAGCAACCGAGACAGGGGGAGCACTGAA. Translating it yields CASNRDRGSTE. The whole CDR3 sequence reads CASNRDRGSTEAFF.